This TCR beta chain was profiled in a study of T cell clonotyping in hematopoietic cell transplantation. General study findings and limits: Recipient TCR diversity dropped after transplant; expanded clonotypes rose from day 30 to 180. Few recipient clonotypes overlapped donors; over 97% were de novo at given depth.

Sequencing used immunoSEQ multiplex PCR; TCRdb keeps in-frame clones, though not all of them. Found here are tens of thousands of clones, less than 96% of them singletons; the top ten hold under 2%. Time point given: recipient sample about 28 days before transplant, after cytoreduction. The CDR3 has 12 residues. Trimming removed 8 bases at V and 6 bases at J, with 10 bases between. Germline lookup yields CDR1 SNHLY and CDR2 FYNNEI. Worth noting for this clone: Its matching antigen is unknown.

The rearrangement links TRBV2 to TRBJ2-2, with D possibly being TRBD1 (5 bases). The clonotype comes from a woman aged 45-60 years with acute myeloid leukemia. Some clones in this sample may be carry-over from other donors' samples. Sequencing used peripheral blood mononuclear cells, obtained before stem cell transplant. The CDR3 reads CASSREAGELFF. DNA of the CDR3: TGTGCCAGCTCCAGGGAAGCCGGGGAGCTGTTTTTT.